The 12 T cell receptor beta chains below all came from one sample that was sequenced in a study of vaccination effects on CD4 cells after COVID-19. Their recognized antigens are unknown. Researchers isolated CD4+ T cells once about 11 days of culture had elapsed. The method was immunoSEQ multiplex PCR; TCRdb's version includes in-frame clones alone and lacks a portion of them. The sample shows more than 30,000 clones, about four fifths of them seen only once. This specimen consisted of CD4+ T cells from PBMCs cultured without peptide, obtained before COVID-19 vaccination. The receptor set was obtained from a human donor who received a COVID-19 vaccine.

V and J are TRBV27 and TRBJ2-3; 11 nucleotides line up with TRBD2. With V trimmed by 3 bases and J by 4 bases, 9 bases remained unmatched. CDR1 and CDR2 (germline): MNHEY, SMNVEV (reference sequence). The CDR3 runs 17 residues. The CDR3 spells CASSFTSGGGLADTQYF. The DNA of the CDR3 is TGTGCCAGCAGTTTTACTAGCGGGGGTGGGTTGGCAGATACGCAGTATTTT.

The J gene is TRBJ2-2, the V gene TRBV24-1; D is perhaps TRBD2 (5 bases). With 5 bases removed from V and 6 bases from J, the gap between germline ends came to 9 bases. From germline, CDR1 is KGHDR and CDR2 SFDVKD. CDR3 length: 13 residues. The CDR3 DNA reads TGTGCCACCAGTGCGGCGGGCTCCGGGGAGCTGTTTTTT. Translation gives CATSAAGSGELFF.

This chain joins TRBV28 and TRBJ1-2; no definite D call. The CDR3 extends over 15 amino acids. Germline CDR1 is MDHEN and CDR2 is SYDVKM. The germline V and J ends were trimmed by 6 bases and 4 bases, with 18 bases remaining between them. In DNA, the CDR3 is TGTGCCAGCAGCCTAGGTGGGGAAGTGGGCTATGGCTACACCTTC. It is translated as CASSLGGEVGYGYTF.

This clone turned up a few times. CDR3 DNA sequence: TGTGCCAGCAGCTCGGGACAGAGCACAGATACGCAGTATTTT. Translation gives CASSSGQSTDTQYF. The J gene is TRBJ2-3, the V gene TRBV5-4; 7 nucleotides line up with TRBD1. The CDR3 runs 14 residues. V lost 3 bases to trimming and J lost 0 bases; unmatched junction nucleotides: 1. Germline loops: CDR1 SGHNT, CDR2 YYREEE (reference sequence).

The genes are TRBV18 and TRBJ1-1; the match to TRBD1 covers 7 bases. Germline V gene lookup returns CDR1 KGHSH and CDR2 LQKENI. The CDR3 covers 14 residues. Unmatched junction bases numbered 4, after V lost 6 bases and J lost 0 bases. The CDR3 protein is CASSSGQMNTEAFF. The CDR3, as DNA: TGTGCCAGCTCGTCGGGACAGATGAACACTGAAGCTTTCTTT.

The genes are TRBV27 and TRBJ2-4; no clear D gene. CDR3 size: 16 residues. The germline V and J ends were trimmed by 1 base and 10 bases, with 20 bases remaining between them. Germline assignment: CDR1 MNHEY and CDR2 SMNVEV (reference sequence). CDR3 sequence: CASSLYGTSTAGIQYF. Here the CDR3 DNA reads TGTGCCAGCAGTTTATATGGCACATCGACGGCCGGGATTCAGTACTTC.

The V gene is TRBV19, the J gene TRBJ1-1, with D possibly matching TRBD1 (5 bases). Germline assignment: CDR1 LNHDA and CDR2 SQIVND (reference sequence). The CDR3 covers 15 residues. Between the trimmed V and J ends, which lost 3 bases and 1 base, there was a span of 12 bases. The CDR3 reads CASSIFTGENTEAFF. As DNA, the CDR3 is TGTGCCAGTAGTATCTTCACAGGAGAGAACACTGAAGCTTTCTTT. Based on the CDR3 plus reference TRBV19 and TRBJ1-1, the full variable domain is DGGITQSPKYLFRKEGQNVTLSCEQNLNHDAMYWYRQDPGQGLRLIYYSQIVNDFQKGDIAEGYSVSREKKESFPLTVTSAQKNPTAFYLCASSIFTGENTEAFFGQGTRLTVV.

This chain links TRBV18 with TRBJ2-5, with 7 bases matching TRBD2. In germline, CDR1 is KGHSH, CDR2 LQKENI. CDR3 length equals 13 residues. V lost 2 bases to trimming and J lost 5 bases; unmatched junction nucleotides: 2. Here the CDR3 DNA reads TGTGCCAGCTCACCAGGGGGGGAGGAGACCCAGTACTTC. Translating it yields CASSPGGEETQYF.

The J gene is TRBJ2-5, the V gene TRBV2; perhaps TRBD1 as D (8 bases). This CDR3 contains 15 residues. CDR1 and CDR2 from the germline V gene are SNHLY and FYNNEI. V was trimmed by 5 bases and J by 3 bases, leaving 16 bases between them. The CDR3 is CASSWGTGGEETQYF. In nucleotides, the CDR3 is TGTGCCAGCAGTTGGGGAACAGGGGGGGAAGAGACCCAGTACTTC.

V usage is TRBV10-3 and J usage is TRBJ1-6; D gene ambiguous. From germline, CDR1 is ENHRY and CDR2 SYGVKD. The CDR3 contains 16 residues. Deletions cut 0 bases from V and 0 bases from J, with 6 bases between. The CDR3 DNA follows: TGTGCCATCAGTGAGTCAATCAGCTCCTATAATTCACCCCTCCACTTT. Translating it yields CAISESISSYNSPLHF.

V is TRBV7-3 and J is TRBJ1-1; D is undetermined. Germline V gene sequence: CDR1 SGHTA, CDR2 FQGTGA. The V end was cut by 5 bases, the J end by 1 base, with 8 bases between. This CDR3 is 13 amino acids long. CDR3 residues: CASSPRQNTEAFF. The CDR3, as DNA: TGTGCCAGCAGCCCCCGACAGAACACTGAAGCTTTCTTT.

This chain connects TRBV10-3 to TRBJ1-1, with TRBD1 as a possible D gene (5 bases). V was pared by 4 bases and J by 7 bases, with 10 bases between. The CDR3 covers 12 residues. Germline CDR1 reads ENHRY; CDR2 reads SYGVKD. The DNA for the CDR3 is TGTGCCATCAGTGTATGGGGCTATGAAGCTTTCTTT. Its translation: CAISVWGYEAFF.